This T cell receptor beta chain was obtained from a study of Graves' ophthalmopathy and Graves' hyperthyroidism. Study-level information: Peripheral blood collection took place at initial diagnosis, before any treatment.

CDR1 and CDR2 (germline): SGHTA, FQGNSA. This CDR3 spans 13 amino acids. Trimming pared 1 base from V and 3 bases from J, leaving 7 bases between. Scientists amplified the TCR beta CDR3 regions from RNA transcripts. The workflow started with a first-round RT-PCR run with HTBI primers and then moved on to a second-round multiplex PCR. TCRdb used MiXCR to reprocess the multiplex PCR reads, holding one entry per CDR3 protein. The profile shows some 400,000 distinct CDR3 sequences, roughly 18% of them singletons. This clonotype was detected ten times or more. Clinical symptoms, serum thyroxine, TRAb, thyroid ultrasound and orbital computed tomography formed the basis of diagnosis.

The origin of this receptor is a woman younger than 35 with Graves' ophthalmopathy. The material sequenced was peripheral blood. The genes are TRBV7-2 and TRBJ2-7; D remains ambiguous. The CDR3 bases are TGTGCCAGCAGCTTAGAGGCAGGCTACGAGCAGTACTTC. It is translated as CASSLEAGYEQYF.